Presented here are 11 T cell receptor beta chains from one specimen sequenced in a study of cytomegalovirus exposure and HLA in healthy donors. Primers: 60 Vbeta forward and 13 Jbeta reverse. Using immunoSEQ multiplex PCR, the repertoire was profiled, and TCRdb retains in-frame clones only, with some absent. The sample has about 120,000 clones, approximately 70% seen once; the top ten hold roughly 8.7%. The sample taken for sequencing was PBMCs. These receptor sequences come from a man aged 30-40 years in good health and CMV-seropositive.

This chain links TRBV11-2 with TRBJ1-1; 8 bases agree with TRBD1. Germline CDR1 reads SGHAT; CDR2 reads FQNNGV. Trimming removed 4 bases from V and 6 bases from J; junction bases left unmatched: 4. The CDR3 extends over 13 amino acids. CDR3 amino acids: CASSSTGGAEAFF. The CDR3 DNA follows: TGTGCCAGCAGCTCAACAGGGGGGGCTGAAGCTTTCTTT.

This chain links TRBV11-3 with TRBJ1-1; D remains ambiguous. Between the trimmed V and J ends, which lost 0 bases and 6 bases, there was a span of 8 bases. CDR3 length: 13 residues. CDR1 and CDR2 from the germline V gene are SGHNT and YENEEA. The CDR3, as DNA: TGTGCCAGCAGCTTAGATAGGCGGTCTGAAGCTTTCTTT. Its translation is CASSLDRRSEAFF.

This clone turned up a few times. This rearrangement joins TRBV9 to TRBJ2-1, with no clear D. Germline V gene sequence: CDR1 SGDLS, CDR2 YYNGEE. V was pared by 5 bases and J by 0 bases, with 12 bases between. The CDR3 extends over 15 amino acids. The CDR3 spells CASSELSSSYNEQFF. Here the CDR3 DNA reads TGTGCCAGCAGTGAACTATCGAGCTCCTACAATGAGCAGTTCTTC.

The genes are TRBV6-5 and TRBJ2-1; 11 bases are shared with TRBD2. This CDR3 contains 16 residues. V lost 4 bases, J lost 4 bases, and 6 bases stayed unmatched. The germline V gene encodes CDR1 MNHEY and CDR2 SVGAGI. The CDR3 DNA follows: TGTGCCAGCAGTTCCAGACTAGCGGGAAGATACAATGAGCAGTTCTTC. Translated, it gives CASSSRLAGRYNEQFF.

This chain joins TRBV5-5 and TRBJ2-5, with a possible D match to TRBD2 (6 bases). V was shortened by 4 bases and J by 1 base, with 11 bases between the two germline ends. The CDR3 length is 14 residues. Germline lookup yields CDR1 SGHKS and CDR2 YYEKEE (reference sequence). The CDR3 reads CASSPGTPQETQYF. Here the CDR3 DNA reads TGTGCCAGCAGCCCGGGGACTCCCCAAGAGACCCAGTACTTC.

This chain uses TRBV2 with TRBJ2-1; no reliable D call. Trimming took off 7 bases at V and 3 bases at J, with 13 bases between the two ends. Germline V gene sequence: CDR1 SNHLY, CDR2 FYNNEI. The CDR3 consists of 14 residues. The CDR3 coding sequence is TGTGCCAGCAAATATGAGAGCGTCTACAATGAGCAGTTCTTC. Amino acid sequence: CASKYESVYNEQFF.

This clone was recorded a few times. The genes are TRBV5-1 and TRBJ1-1; D call uncertain. Germline assignment: CDR1 SGHRS and CDR2 YFSETQ. Trimming removed 0 bases from V and 0 bases from J, with 12 bases in between. This CDR3 comprises 16 residues. The DNA of the CDR3 is TGCGCCAGCAGCTTGGAAGTATACGGGTTGAACACTGAAGCTTTCTTT. Protein: CASSLEVYGLNTEAFF. The variable domain in full, completed from reference TRBV5-1 and TRBJ1-1, reads KAGVTQTPRYLIKTRGQQVTLSCSPISGHRSVSWYQQTPGQGLQFLFEYFSETQRNKGNFPGRFSGRQFSNSRSEMNVSTLELGDSALYLCASSLEVYGLNTEAFFGQGTRLTVV.

The gene calls are TRBV28 and TRBJ2-7; 12 bases are a match to TRBD2. The germline V gene has CDR1 MDHEN and CDR2 SYDVKM. The length of the CDR3 is 15 residues. Trimming took 6 bases from V and 7 from J; bases not matched to a gene: 10. Here the CDR3 reads CASSAQLAGGTEQYV. DNA of the CDR3: TGTGCCAGCAGCGCCCAACTAGCGGGAGGAACGGAGCAGTACGTC.

The CDR3 DNA is TGTGCCAGCAGCTTAGCAGGGAGAAGCAATCAGCCCCAGCATTTT. The encoded protein is CASSLAGRSNQPQHF. The chain has TRBV7-8 and TRBJ1-5; no clear D. Trimming took off 0 bases at V and 1 base at J, with 7 bases between the two ends. The CDR3 sequence is 15 residues long. From germline, CDR1 is SGHVS and CDR2 FQNEAQ.

V usage is TRBV11-2 and J usage is TRBJ1-2; a weak D match, TRBD1 (5 bases). The CDR3 runs to 15 residues. V lost 4 bases and J 0 bases, leaving 12 bases between the germline ends. Germline values: CDR1 SGHAT, CDR2 FQNNGV. DNA for the CDR3: TGTGCCAGCAGCTCGACAGTTCCCCCTAACTATGGCTACACCTTC. Amino acids: CASSSTVPPNYGYTF.

The chain has TRBV27 and TRBJ2-5, with a possible D match to TRBD2 (6 bases). Germline CDR1 reads MNHEY; CDR2 reads SMNVEV (reference sequence). The CDR3 has 15 amino acids. Trimming took 7 bases from V and 2 from J, leaving 17 bases between them. The CDR3 coding sequence is TGTGCCAGCACCTCGGGGGATGGGATACAAGAGACCCAGTACTTC. The encoded protein is CASTSGDGIQETQYF.